The text below deals with one TCR beta chain. Its antigen is unknown. It was at deep level that the assay was run. Using immunoSEQ multiplex PCR, the repertoire was profiled, and TCRdb retains in-frame clones only, with some absent. The profile covers about 660,000 clones, with under 80% appearing a single time and approximately 1.7% taken by the ten largest. From CD4+ cells came CD45RA+ naive and CD45RA-negative memory subsets. These data come from a study of shared clonotypes between healthy human individuals. Across the whole study: Every donor yielded three CD4 naive, three CD4 memory, two CD8 naive and one CD8 memory plate. Findings of the study overall: Sharing across four donors was highest in naive CD4 (roughly 5%) and lowest in memory CD8 (0.4%).

This CDR3 spans 13 amino acids. Germline assignment: CDR1 MDHEN and CDR2 SYDVKM. V was cut by 8 bases and J by 4 bases, with 15 bases left in between. The clonotype was recovered from a woman aged 30 to 39 in good health. The chain joins TRBV28 to TRBJ2-7, with D possibly matching TRBD2 (6 bases). What was sequenced was memory CD4+ T cells sorted from blood. This sample's subset: CD45RA-negative fraction. CDR3 residues: CASCRGGGYEQYF. The DNA of the CDR3 is TGTGCCAGCTGCCGGGGAGGTGGGTACGAGCAGTACTTC.